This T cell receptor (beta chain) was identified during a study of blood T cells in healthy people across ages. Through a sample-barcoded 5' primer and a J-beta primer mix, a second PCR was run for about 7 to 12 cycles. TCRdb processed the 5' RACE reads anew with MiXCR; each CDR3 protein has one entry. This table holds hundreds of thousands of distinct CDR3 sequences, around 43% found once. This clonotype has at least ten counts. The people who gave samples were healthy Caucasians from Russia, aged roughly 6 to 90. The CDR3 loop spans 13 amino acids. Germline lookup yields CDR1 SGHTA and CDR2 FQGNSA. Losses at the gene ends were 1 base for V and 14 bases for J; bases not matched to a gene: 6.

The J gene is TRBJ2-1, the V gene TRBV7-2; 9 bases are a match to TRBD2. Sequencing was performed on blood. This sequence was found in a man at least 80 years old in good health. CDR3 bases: TGTGCCAGCAGCTTAGACTGGCGGGGGGGCAAGTTCTTC. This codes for CASSLDWRGGKFF.